These 10 T cell receptor beta chains were sequenced from one sample in a study of Graves' ophthalmopathy and Graves' hyperthyroidism. RNA transcripts were the template, and TCR beta CDR3 regions were amplified from them. HTBI-primed first-round RT-PCR preceded second-round multiplex PCR. TCRdb itself ran the multiplex PCR reads through MiXCR, one entry per CDR3 protein. The sample records some 520,000 distinct CDR3 sequences, approximately 14% being singletons. What was sequenced was blood. Receptors originate from a woman aged 25 to 39 with Graves' ophthalmopathy.

This clonotype appeared many times. As DNA, the CDR3 is TGCAGTGCTAGGGACAGCTACGAGCAGTACTTC. Its protein product is CSARDSYEQYF. This chain joins TRBV20-1 and TRBJ2-7; weak D call: TRBD1 (6 bases). The germline V and J ends were trimmed by 3 bases and 3 bases, with 6 bases remaining between them. The CDR3 is 11 residues long. CDR1 DFQATT and CDR2 SNEGSKA come from the germline V gene (reference sequence).

V is TRBV7-6 and J is TRBJ2-5; 7 nucleotides align to TRBD2. V gave up 2 bases and J gave up 4 bases; unmatched junction bases: 7. Germline V gene data show CDR1 as SGHVS and CDR2 as FNYEAQ. The CDR3 length is 15 residues. CDR3 in DNA: TGTGCCAGCAGCTTAATGGCTTCTAGCGGAGAGACCCAGTACTTC. Its protein product is CASSLMASSGETQYF.

The sample holds many counts of this clonotype. The chain combines TRBV20-1 with TRBJ2-5, with TRBD2 identical over 13 bases. This CDR3 is built from 15 residues. V gave up 0 bases and J gave up 5 bases; unmatched junction bases: 3. The V gene's germline CDR1 is DFQATT and CDR2 SNEGSKA (reference sequence). Written as DNA, the CDR3 is TGCAGTGCTAGAGATCTGGGACTAGCGGGGGAGACCCAGTACTTC. It specifies CSARDLGLAGETQYF.

This clonotype was counted many times. The chain recombines TRBV28 with TRBJ2-7; a possible D gene is TRBD2 (5 bases). V was trimmed by 3 bases and J by 6 bases, leaving 18 bases between them. Germline assignment: CDR1 MDHEN and CDR2 SYDVKM. There are 15 residues in the CDR3. The CDR3 nucleotides are TGTGCCAGCAGTTTTTCGGGGTCCCCAATCGGCGAGCAGTACTTC. Its protein product is CASSFSGSPIGEQYF.

This clonotype has ten or more counts. The chain couples TRBV12-3 or TRBV12-4 to TRBJ2-6; TRBD1 agrees at 7 bases. Unmatched junction bases numbered 6, after V lost 7 bases and J lost 0 bases. This CDR3 has 16 amino acids. The CDR3 DNA follows: TGTGCCAGCAATCGGCAGGGGGTCTCTGGGGCCAACGTCCTGACTTTC. Protein: CASNRQGVSGANVLTF.

This clonotype came up many times. The gene calls are TRBV5-1 and TRBJ2-7, with D possibly matching TRBD2 (5 bases). The CDR3 has 14 residues. V was trimmed by 1 base and J by 2 bases, leaving 10 bases between them. CDR1 SGHRS and CDR2 YFSETQ come from the germline V gene. CDR3 coding DNA: TGCGCCAGCAGCTTGCAGGACGGGACCTACGAGCAGTACTTC. Translating gives CASSLQDGTYEQYF.

The rearrangement joins TRBV4-1 to TRBJ1-5; D ambiguous. V lost 4 bases and J 1 base, leaving 14 bases between the germline ends. CDR1 and CDR2 from the germline V gene are MGHRA and YSYEKL. The length of the CDR3 is 16 residues. CDR3 region: CASSRSGEPSNQPQHF. The CDR3 DNA sequence: TGCGCCAGCAGCCGGAGCGGGGAGCCCAGCAATCAGCCCCAGCATTTT.

Only a few counts were recorded for this clonotype. The V gene is TRBV11-2, the J gene TRBJ1-2, with a possible D match to TRBD1 (6 bases). Trimming cost V 5 bases and J 8 bases, with 24 bases left between them. Germline V gene sequence: CDR1 SGHAT, CDR2 FQNNGV. This CDR3 has 16 residues. Written as DNA, the CDR3 is TGTGCCAGCAGCCCTCACTTACAGGGCTTGAAAGACGGCTACACCTTC. Translated, it gives CASSPHLQGLKDGYTF.

In this sample, this clonotype turned up a few times. The rearrangement joins TRBV19 to TRBJ2-7; 7 bases map to TRBD1. Per germline, CDR1 LNHDA and CDR2 SQIVND (reference sequence). CDR3 length: 13 residues. V dropped 6 bases and J dropped 2; count of bases not matched to a gene: 4. The CDR3 sequence is CASRSDRTYEQYF. The CDR3 DNA reads as TGTGCCAGTAGATCGGACAGGACCTACGAGCAGTACTTC. Variable domain in full (rest from reference TRBV19 and TRBJ2-7): DGGITQSPKYLFRKEGQNVTLSCEQNLNHDAMYWYRQDPGQGLRLIYYSQIVNDFQKGDIAEGYSVSREKKESFPLTVTSAQKNPTAFYLCASRSDRTYEQYFGPGTRLTVT.

This clonotype was detected many times. The chain couples TRBV30 to TRBJ1-3; D possibly corresponds to TRBD1 (5 bases). This CDR3 contains 11 residues. Trimming pared 7 bases from V and 2 bases from J, leaving 6 bases between. The V gene's germline CDR1 is GTSNPN and CDR2 SVGIG (reference sequence). The CDR3 sequence: CASGAGNTIYF. DNA for the CDR3: TGTGCCTCGGGGGCTGGAAACACCATATATTTT. The variable domain in full, completed from reference TRBV30 and TRBJ1-3, reads SQTIHQWPATLVQPVGSPLSLECTVEGTSNPNLYWYRQAAGRGLQLLFYSVGIGQISSEVPQNLSASRPQDRQFILSSKKLLLSDSGFYLCASGAGNTIYFGEGSWLTVV.